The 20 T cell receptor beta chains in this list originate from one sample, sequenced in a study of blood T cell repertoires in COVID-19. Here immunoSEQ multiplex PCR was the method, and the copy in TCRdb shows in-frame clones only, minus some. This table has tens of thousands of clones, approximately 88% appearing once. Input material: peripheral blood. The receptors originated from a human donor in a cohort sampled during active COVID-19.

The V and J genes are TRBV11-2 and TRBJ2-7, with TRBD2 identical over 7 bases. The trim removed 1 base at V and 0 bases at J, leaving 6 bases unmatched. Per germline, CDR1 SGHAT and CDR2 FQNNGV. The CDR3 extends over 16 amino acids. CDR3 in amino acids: CASSLVSASGSYEQYF. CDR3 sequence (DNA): TGTGCCAGCAGCTTAGTTTCTGCTAGCGGCTCCTACGAGCAGTACTTC.

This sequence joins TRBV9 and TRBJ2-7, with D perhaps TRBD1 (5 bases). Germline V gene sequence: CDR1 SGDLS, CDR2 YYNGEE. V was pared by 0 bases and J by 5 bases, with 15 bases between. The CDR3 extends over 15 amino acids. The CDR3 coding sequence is TGTGCCAGCAGCGTAGCCTCAGGGTCAAAGCACGAGCAGTACTTC. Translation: CASSVASGSKHEQYF.

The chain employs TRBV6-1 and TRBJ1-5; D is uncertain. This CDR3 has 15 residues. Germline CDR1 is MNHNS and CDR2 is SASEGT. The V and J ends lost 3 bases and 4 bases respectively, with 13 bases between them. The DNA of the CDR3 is TGTGCCAGCAGTGAGAGGCCCACCGGTAATCAGCCCCAGCATTTT. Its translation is CASSERPTGNQPQHF.

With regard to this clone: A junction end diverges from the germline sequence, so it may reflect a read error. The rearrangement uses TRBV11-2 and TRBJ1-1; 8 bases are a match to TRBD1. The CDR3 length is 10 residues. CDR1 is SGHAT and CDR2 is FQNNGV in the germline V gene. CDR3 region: CASSLSGQAF. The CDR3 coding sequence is TGTGCCAGCAGCTTGTCGGGACAGGCTTTT.

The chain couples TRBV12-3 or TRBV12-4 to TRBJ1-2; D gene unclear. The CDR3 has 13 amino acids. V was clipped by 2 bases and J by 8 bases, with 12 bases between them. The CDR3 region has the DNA TGTGCCAGCAGTTTAATCGGGCCGGGGGGCTACACCTTC. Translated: CASSLIGPGGYTF.

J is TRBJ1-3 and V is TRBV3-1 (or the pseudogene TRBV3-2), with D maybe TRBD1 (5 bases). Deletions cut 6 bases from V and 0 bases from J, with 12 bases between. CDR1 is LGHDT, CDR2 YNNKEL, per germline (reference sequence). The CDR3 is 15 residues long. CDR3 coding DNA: TGTGCCAGCAGGAAGACAGTGGACTCTGGAAACACCATATATTTT. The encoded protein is CASRKTVDSGNTIYF.

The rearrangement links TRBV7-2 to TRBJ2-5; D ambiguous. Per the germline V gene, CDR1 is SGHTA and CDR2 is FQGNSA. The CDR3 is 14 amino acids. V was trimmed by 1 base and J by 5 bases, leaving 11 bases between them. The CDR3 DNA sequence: TGTGCCAGCAGCTTAGGATTTGAGGAGGAGACCCAGTACTTC. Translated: CASSLGFEEETQYF.

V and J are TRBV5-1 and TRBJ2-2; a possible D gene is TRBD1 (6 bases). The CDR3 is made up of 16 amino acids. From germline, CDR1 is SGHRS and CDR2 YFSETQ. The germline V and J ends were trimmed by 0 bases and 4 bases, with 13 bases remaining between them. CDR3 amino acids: CASSLVPQGTTGELFF. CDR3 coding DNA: TGCGCCAGCAGCTTGGTGCCACAGGGTACCACCGGGGAGCTGTTTTTT.

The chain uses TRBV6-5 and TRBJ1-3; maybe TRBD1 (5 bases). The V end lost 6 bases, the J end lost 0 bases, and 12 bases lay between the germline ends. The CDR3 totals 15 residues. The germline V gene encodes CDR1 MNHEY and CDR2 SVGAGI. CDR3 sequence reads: CASRSPGHSGNTIYF. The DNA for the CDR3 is TGTGCCAGCAGGTCGCCAGGGCACTCTGGAAACACCATATATTTT.

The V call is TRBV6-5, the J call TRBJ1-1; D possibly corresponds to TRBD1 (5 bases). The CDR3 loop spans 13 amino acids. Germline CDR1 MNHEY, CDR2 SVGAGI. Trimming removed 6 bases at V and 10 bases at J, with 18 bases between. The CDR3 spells CASRREDTGGAFF. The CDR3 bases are TGTGCCAGCAGGAGAGAGGACACCGGGGGAGCTTTCTTT.

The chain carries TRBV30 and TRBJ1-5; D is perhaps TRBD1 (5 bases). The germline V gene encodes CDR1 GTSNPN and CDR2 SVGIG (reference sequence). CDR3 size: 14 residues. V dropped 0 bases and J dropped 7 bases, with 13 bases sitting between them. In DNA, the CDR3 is TGTGCCTGGAGTGTAGCAGGGTCATGGCAGCCCCAGCATTTT. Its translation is CAWSVAGSWQPQHF.

The CDR3 DNA reads as TGTGCCAGCAGCGAATTTAGCGGGGGGGCTCCCGGGGAGCTGTTTTTT. Its translation: CASSEFSGGAPGELFF. The chain has TRBV7-3 and TRBJ2-2; 11 bases align to TRBD2. J lost 6 bases, V lost 5 bases, and 8 bases had no gene match. The CDR3 is made up of 16 amino acids. Germline CDR1 and CDR2: SGHTA and FQGTGA. Full variable domain (missing parts from reference TRBV7-3 and TRBJ2-2): GAGVSQTPSNKVTEKGKYVELRCDPISGHTALYWYRQSLGQGPEFLIYFQGTGAADDSGLPNDRFFAVRPEGSVSTLKIQRTERGDSAVYLCASSEFSGGAPGELFFGEGSRLTVL.

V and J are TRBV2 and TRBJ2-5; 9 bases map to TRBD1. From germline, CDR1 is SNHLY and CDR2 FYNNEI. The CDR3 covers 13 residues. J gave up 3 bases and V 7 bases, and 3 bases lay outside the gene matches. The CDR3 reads CASTRTGEETQYF. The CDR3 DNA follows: TGTGCCAGCACAAGGACAGGGGAAGAGACCCAGTACTTC.

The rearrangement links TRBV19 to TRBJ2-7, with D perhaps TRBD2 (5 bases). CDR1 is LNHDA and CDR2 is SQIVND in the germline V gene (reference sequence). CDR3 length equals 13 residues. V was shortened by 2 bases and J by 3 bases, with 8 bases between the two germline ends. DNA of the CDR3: TGTGCCAGTAGTATACCGGGGTTCTACGAGCAGTACTTC. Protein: CASSIPGFYEQYF.

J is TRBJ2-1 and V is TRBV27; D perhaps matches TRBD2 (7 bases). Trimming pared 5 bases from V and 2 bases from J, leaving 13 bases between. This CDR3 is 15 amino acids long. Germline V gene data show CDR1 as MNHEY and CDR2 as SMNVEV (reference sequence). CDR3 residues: CASSRGGGTYNEQFF. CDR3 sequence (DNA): TGTGCCAGCAGTAGGGGAGGGGGGACCTACAATGAGCAGTTCTTC.

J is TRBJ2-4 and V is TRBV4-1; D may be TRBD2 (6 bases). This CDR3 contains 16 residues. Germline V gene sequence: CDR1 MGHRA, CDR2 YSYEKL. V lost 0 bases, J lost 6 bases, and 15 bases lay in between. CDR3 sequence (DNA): TGCGCCAGCAGCCAAGATCTTATAAGCGGGTCAAACATTCAGTACTTC. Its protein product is CASSQDLISGSNIQYF.

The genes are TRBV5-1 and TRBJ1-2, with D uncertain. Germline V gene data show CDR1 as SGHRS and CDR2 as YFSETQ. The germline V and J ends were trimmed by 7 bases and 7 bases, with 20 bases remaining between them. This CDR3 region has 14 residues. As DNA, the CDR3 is TGCGCCAGCTCTTTAGACGGCGATGAGGCTGGCTACACCTTC. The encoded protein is CASSLDGDEAGYTF.

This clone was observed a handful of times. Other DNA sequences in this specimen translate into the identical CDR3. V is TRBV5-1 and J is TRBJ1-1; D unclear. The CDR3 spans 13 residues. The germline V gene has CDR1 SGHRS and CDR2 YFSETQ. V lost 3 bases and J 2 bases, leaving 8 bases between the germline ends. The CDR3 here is CASSSTGNTEAFF. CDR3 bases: TGCGCCAGCAGCTCCACGGGAAACACTGAAGCTTTCTTT.

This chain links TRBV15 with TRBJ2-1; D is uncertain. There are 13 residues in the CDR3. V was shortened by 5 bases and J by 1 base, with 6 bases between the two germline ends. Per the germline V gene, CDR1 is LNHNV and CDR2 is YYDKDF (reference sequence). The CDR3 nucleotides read TGTGCCACCAGCCGTCGTTCCTACAATGAGCAGTTCTTC. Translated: CATSRRSYNEQFF.

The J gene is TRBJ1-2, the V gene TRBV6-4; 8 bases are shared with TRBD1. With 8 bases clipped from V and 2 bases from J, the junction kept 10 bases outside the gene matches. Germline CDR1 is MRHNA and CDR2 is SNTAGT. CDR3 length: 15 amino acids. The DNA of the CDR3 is TGTGCCAGCCGTAGCGAGGACAGGGCCAACTATGGCTACACCTTC. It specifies CASRSEDRANYGYTF.